The next 29 T cell receptor beta chains were all read from a single sample in a study of blood T cell repertoires in COVID-19 (dated by TCRdb to about 2020). Libraries were built with the immunoSEQ multiplex PCR assay. TCRdb retrieved this table from immuneACCESS and kept in-frame rearrangements only. Not all clones are present; in checked studies, unresolved V genes account for under half, and no reason is known for the remainder. The sample records some 59,000 clones, around four fifths of which are singletons. The ten largest clones take up approximately 20% of the sample. Sequenced input: peripheral blood. Receptors originate from a man younger than 45 with COVID-19, enrolled during active disease.

The chain joins TRBV19 to TRBJ2-1; 12 bases are a match to TRBD2. V was clipped by 4 bases and J by 0 bases; unmatched bases: 4. The germline V gene has CDR1 LNHDA and CDR2 SQIVND (reference sequence). CDR3 length: 17 amino acids. Here the CDR3 reads CASSTGLAGASYNEQFF. In DNA, the CDR3 is TGTGCCAGTAGTACGGGACTAGCGGGCGCCTCCTACAATGAGCAGTTCTTC.

This clone was found a few times. The chain is built from TRBV7-8 and TRBJ2-5; D is ambiguous. The germline gives CDR1 SGHVS, CDR2 FQNEAQ. This CDR3 spans 12 amino acids. Trimming removed 5 bases at V and 4 bases at J, with 8 bases between. The CDR3 nucleotides read TGTGCCAGCAGCATTACCGGAGAGACCCAGTACTTC. It yields the protein CASSITGETQYF.

This clone was counted once. The chain recombines TRBV28 with TRBJ2-7; 7 bases map to TRBD1. CDR1 is MDHEN and CDR2 is SYDVKM in the germline V gene. The CDR3 contains 15 residues. V trimming: 5 bases; J trimming: 7 bases; junction bases outside the gene matches: 14. CDR3 loop: CASSPTGTFLGEQYF. The CDR3 DNA sequence: TGTGCCAGCAGTCCGACAGGGACCTTCCTTGGGGAGCAGTACTTC.

The chain recombines TRBV2 with TRBJ2-3, with TRBD2 matching 7 bases. Germline assignment: CDR1 SNHLY and CDR2 FYNNEI. J lost 5 bases, V lost 7 bases, and 15 bases had no gene match. CDR3 length equals 16 residues. The CDR3: CASTVLHPSGVDTQYF. The CDR3 nucleotides read TGTGCCAGCACCGTTCTCCATCCTAGCGGCGTAGATACGCAGTATTTT.

V usage is TRBV28 and J usage is TRBJ1-1; no definite D call. The CDR3 consists of 17 residues. Germline loops: CDR1 MDHEN, CDR2 SYDVKM. V lost 2 bases and J lost 1, with 17 bases in between. CDR3: CASSLLPVIGANTEAFF. The CDR3 DNA sequence: TGTGCCAGCAGTTTACTGCCCGTTATCGGAGCGAACACTGAAGCTTTCTTT. Based on the CDR3 plus reference TRBV28 and TRBJ1-1, the full variable domain is DVKVTQSSRYLVKRTGEKVFLECVQDMDHENMFWYRQDPGLGLRLIYFSYDVKMKEKGDIPEGYSVSREKKERFSLILESASTNQTSMYLCASSLLPVIGANTEAFFGQGTRLTVV.

This clone has just a few counts. The chain combines TRBV27 with TRBJ2-6, with D hard to call. CDR1 and CDR2 from the germline V gene are MNHEY and SMNVEV (reference sequence). The CDR3 has 14 residues. V lost 2 bases to trimming and J lost 3 bases, with 5 bases between them. This CDR3 is CASSLRNGANVLTF. CDR3 DNA: TGTGCCAGCAGTTTACGTAATGGGGCCAACGTCCTGACTTTC.

This rearrangement joins TRBV4-3 to TRBJ2-3; 7 bases agree with TRBD2. This CDR3 has 16 amino acids. From germline, CDR1 is LGHNA and CDR2 YSLEER. J was trimmed by 2 bases and V by 0 bases; bases with no gene match: 5. The chain's CDR3 is CASSQDSGGNTDTQYF. The CDR3 DNA follows: TGCGCCAGCAGCCAAGACTCGGGGGGTAACACAGATACGCAGTATTTT.

V is TRBV5-4 and J is TRBJ1-3; 8 bases line up with TRBD1. Germline V gene lookup returns CDR1 SGHNT and CDR2 YYREEE (reference sequence). CDR3 length equals 15 residues. With 4 bases clipped from V and 2 bases from J, the junction kept 5 bases outside the gene matches. The CDR3 DNA reads TGTGCCAGCAGCGCACAGGGGGGAACTGGAAACACCATATATTTT. This translates into CASSAQGGTGNTIYF. Full variable domain (remainder filled in from reference TRBV5-4 and TRBJ1-3): ETGVTQSPTHLIKTRGQQVTLRCSSQSGHNTVSWYQQALGQGPQFIFQYYREEENGRGNFPPRFSGLQFPNYSSELNVNALELDDSALYLCASSAQGGTGNTIYFGEGSWLTVV.

The chain employs TRBV7-6 and TRBJ2-4; 8 bases agree with TRBD2. The germline V gene has CDR1 SGHVS and CDR2 FNYEAQ. The CDR3 is 16 residues long. Trimming at V came to 1 base and at J to 0 bases, leaving 2 bases not matched to a gene. CDR3 sequence reads: CASSLEAGEAKNIQYF. CDR3 bases: TGTGCCAGCAGCTTAGAAGCGGGAGAAGCCAAAAACATTCAGTACTTC.

This clone was observed a handful of times. This chain links TRBV6-4 with TRBJ2-2; a weak D match, TRBD2 (7 bases). CDR1 MRHNA and CDR2 SNTAGT come from the germline V gene. The CDR3 totals 16 residues. Trimming cost V 6 bases and J 0 bases, with 14 bases left between them. CDR3 loop: CASSTAGTSNTGELFF. For the CDR3, the DNA is TGTGCCAGCAGCACAGCGGGGACATCGAACACCGGGGAGCTGTTTTTT.

The genes are TRBV5-6 and TRBJ1-1; TRBD1 matches at 9 bases. The germline V gene encodes CDR1 SGHDT and CDR2 YYEEEE. The ends lost 4 bases at V and 3 bases at J; junction bases unmatched: 4. The CDR3 contains 14 residues. This CDR3 reads CASSTGTGYTEAFF. The DNA for the CDR3 is TGTGCCAGCAGCACCGGGACAGGGTACACTGAAGCTTTCTTT.

This clone was counted a few times. This chain connects TRBV7-9 to TRBJ2-7; the D is unclear. The germline gives CDR1 SEHNR, CDR2 FQNEAQ (reference sequence). The CDR3 loop spans 13 amino acids. Deletions cut 5 bases from V and 0 bases from J, with 8 bases between. The CDR3 nucleotides are TGTGCCAGCAGCCCCGACTTCTCCTACGAGCAGTACTTC. Its protein is CASSPDFSYEQYF.

This chain links TRBV27 with TRBJ1-5, with TRBD1 matching over 8 bases. This CDR3 is 15 amino acids long. Looked up from germline, CDR1 is MNHEY and CDR2 is SMNVEV (reference sequence). V shed 5 bases and J 4 bases; nucleotides not matched to a gene: 7. The CDR3 bases are TGTGCCAGCAGTGCGCGCCGGGACAGGAATCAGCCCCAGCATTTT. It is translated as CASSARRDRNQPQHF.

The CDR3 bases are TGCGTCATCAGACGGTTAGTGGGCCCAGAGACCCAGTACTTC. This translates into CVIRRLVGPETQYF. The chain employs TRBV4-1 and TRBJ2-5, with D hard to call. CDR1 is MGHRA, CDR2 YSYEKL, per germline. The CDR3 has 14 amino acids.

This clone occurred once. This chain links TRBV3-1 (or the pseudogene TRBV3-2) with TRBJ2-3; a weak D match, TRBD2 (5 bases). CDR1 LGHDT and CDR2 YNNKEL come from the germline V gene (reference sequence). CDR3 length: 20 amino acids. Deletions cut 2 bases from V and 0 bases from J, with 24 bases between. CDR3 bases: TGTGCCAGCAGCCAATTTCTTTTGGGCGGAGGACCGACTAGCACAGATACGCAGTATTTT. It translates to CASSQFLLGGGPTSTDTQYF.

The rearrangement links TRBV5-5 to TRBJ1-4, with TRBD1 matching over 11 bases. From germline, CDR1 is SGHKS and CDR2 YYEKEE (reference sequence). The ends lost 4 bases at V and 3 bases at J; junction bases unmatched: 11. The CDR3 consists of 18 residues. Written as DNA, the CDR3 is TGTGCCAGCAGCCCGGACCCGGGACAGGGGGTATCTAATGAAAAACTGTTTTTT. Its translation: CASSPDPGQGVSNEKLFF.

The chain has TRBV7-2 and TRBJ2-1, with a weak D call TRBD1 (6 bases). CDR1 is SGHTA, CDR2 FQGNSA, per germline. This CDR3 spans 13 amino acids. Trimming shortened V by 5 bases and J by 4 bases, and 9 bases separated the two germline ends. In DNA form, the CDR3 reads TGTGCCAGCAGCAACGGACAGTACAATGAGCAGTTCTTC. It codes for CASSNGQYNEQFF.

The chain combines TRBV9 with TRBJ2-7; 15 nucleotides line up with TRBD2. This CDR3 contains 15 residues. The ends lost 9 bases at V and 5 bases at J; junction bases unmatched: 9. Germline CDR1 is SGDLS and CDR2 is YYNGEE. The CDR3 sequence: CANPGTSGRRNEQYF. The CDR3 DNA reads TGTGCCAACCCGGGGACTAGCGGGAGGAGGAACGAGCAGTACTTC.

Judged by abundance, this clone is medium-sized. The rearrangement links TRBV6-1 to TRBJ1-6; D is unresolved. This CDR3 has 13 residues. The V and J ends lost 3 bases and 4 bases respectively, with 4 bases between them. Germline CDR1 MNHNS, CDR2 SASEGT. The CDR3 is CASSDKYNSPLHF. CDR3 coding DNA: TGTGCCAGCAGTGACAAATATAATTCACCCCTCCACTTT.

The chain employs TRBV7-8 and TRBJ1-2; TRBD1 matches at 8 bases. Germline lookup yields CDR1 SGHVS and CDR2 FQNEAQ. V was pared by 5 bases and J by 4 bases, with 15 bases of the junction left unmatched. The CDR3 is 17 residues long. The CDR3 sequence: CASSRRRGQGPLYGYTF. DNA of the CDR3: TGTGCCAGCAGCCGACGAAGAGGACAGGGCCCTCTCTATGGCTACACCTTC.

V gene TRBV5-5 combines with J gene TRBJ2-5, with D hard to call. This CDR3 contains 12 residues. V was shortened by 1 base and J by 7 bases, with 8 bases between the two germline ends. Germline V gene sequence: CDR1 SGHKS, CDR2 YYEKEE (reference sequence). The CDR3 bases are TGTGCCAGCAGCTTGAGAGCTTCGACCCAGTACTTC. Amino acid sequence: CASSLRASTQYF.

J is TRBJ2-5 and V is TRBV11-3; D unclear. Germline V CDR1 and CDR2: SGHNT, YENEEA. Trimming left V 1 base short and J 2 bases short, with 8 bases between. This CDR3 has 14 residues. CDR3: CASSLVDLQETQYF. Here the CDR3 DNA reads TGTGCCAGCAGCTTAGTAGACTTACAAGAGACCCAGTACTTC.

The chain employs TRBV10-2 and TRBJ2-1; 8 bases agree with TRBD2. CDR1 WSHSY and CDR2 SAAADI come from the germline V gene. CDR3 length equals 16 residues. With V trimmed by 2 bases and J by 5 bases, 8 bases remained unmatched. CDR3 nucleotide sequence: TGCGCCAGCAGTGAGATGGCGGGGGGAAAGAACAATGAGCAGTTCTTC. The encoded protein is CASSEMAGGKNNEQFF.

The rearrangement joins TRBV28 to TRBJ1-2; a possible D gene is TRBD1 (6 bases). The V end was cut by 7 bases, the J end by 4 bases, with 10 bases between. The V gene's germline CDR1 is MDHEN and CDR2 SYDVKM. CDR3 length equals 12 residues. The chain's CDR3 is CASTSDSYGYTF. CDR3 nucleotides: TGTGCCAGCACCTCGGACAGCTATGGCTACACCTTC.

The chain links TRBV11-2 to TRBJ2-7, with D maybe TRBD2 (5 bases). Trimming took off 1 base at V and 6 bases at J, with 10 bases between the two ends. Per the germline V gene, CDR1 is SGHAT and CDR2 is FQNNGV. The CDR3 has 13 residues. The CDR3 sequence is CASSLGGSSEQYF. The CDR3 DNA sequence: TGTGCCAGCAGCTTAGGTGGGAGCTCCGAGCAGTACTTC. Variable domain in full (rest from reference TRBV11-2 and TRBJ2-7): EAGVAQSPRYKIIEKRQSVAFWCNPISGHATLYWYQQILGQGPKLLIQFQNNGVVDDSQLPKDRFSAERLKGVDSTLKIQPAKLEDSAVYLCASSLGGSSEQYFGPGTRLTVT.

The chain couples TRBV7-2 to TRBJ2-1, with 8 bases identical to TRBD2. J gave up 7 bases and V 1 base, and 9 bases lay outside the gene matches. The CDR3 is 16 residues long. CDR1 is SGHTA and CDR2 is FQGNSA in the germline V gene. The CDR3 region is CASSLGWAGGGNEQFF. The CDR3 DNA is TGTGCCAGCAGCTTAGGATGGGCCGGGGGGGGTAATGAGCAGTTCTTC.

The rearrangement joins TRBV7-2 to TRBJ2-2, with D possibly TRBD1 on 6 matching bases. Germline CDR1 reads SGHTA; CDR2 reads FQGNSA. This CDR3 has 14 residues. Trimming removed 4 bases at V and 4 bases at J, with 10 bases between. The CDR3 is CASSSHRVTGELFF. The CDR3 DNA is TGTGCCAGCAGCTCTCACAGGGTCACCGGGGAGCTGTTTTTT.

In this sample, this clone turned up once. The genes are TRBV30 and TRBJ2-3; D is perhaps TRBD2 (6 bases). Trimming stripped 4 bases from V and 2 bases from J, with 13 bases between. The CDR3 sequence is 14 residues long. From germline, CDR1 is GTSNPN and CDR2 SVGIG (reference sequence). The CDR3 protein is CAWKLAWNTDTQYF. CDR3 bases: TGTGCCTGGAAGCTAGCGTGGAACACAGATACGCAGTATTTT. The variable domain in full, with the rest retrieved from reference TRBV30 and TRBJ2-3, is SQTIHQWPATLVQPVGSPLSLECTVEGTSNPNLYWYRQAAGRGLQLLFYSVGIGQISSEVPQNLSASRPQDRQFILSSKKLLLSDSGFYLCAWKLAWNTDTQYFGPGTRLTVL.

This chain connects TRBV7-3 to TRBJ1-6, with D maybe TRBD1 (6 bases). Trimming took off 4 bases at V and 4 bases at J, with 11 bases between the two ends. CDR3 length equals 15 residues. The germline V gene has CDR1 SGHTA and CDR2 FQGTGA. The CDR3 region is CASSSLGGYNSPLHF. The CDR3 nucleotides are TGTGCCAGCAGCTCCCTAGGGGGTTATAATTCACCCCTCCACTTT.